This TCR beta chain was identified during a study of T cells in localized non-small cell lung cancer. Method: immunoSEQ multiplex PCR; TCRdb's copy keeps in-frame clones and lacks some. The sample includes 100,000 to 150,000 clones, roughly nine tenths of them seen just once. Trimming stripped 6 bases from V and 4 bases from J, with 15 bases between. The CDR3 covers 14 residues. Per germline, CDR1 MNHEY and CDR2 SVGAGI. Regarding the study as a whole: There were a median 57 of the top 100 tumor clones appearing in adjacent lung. Sequencing was restricted to one tumor region; therefore, heterogeneity remains possible. It was uninvolved adjacent lung that showed the highest T cell clonality, exceeding tumor. Overall survival was longer when the density of T cells in the blood was higher.

To note about this clone: What it binds is unknown.

The starting material was peripheral blood, obtained before any cancer treatment. The chain combines TRBV6-5 with TRBJ1-2; D is ambiguous. This clonotype was obtained from a female donor at least 60 years old with stage I lung adenocarcinoma. The CDR3 DNA reads as TGTGCCAGCAGACCCTCGGCAGCGGGCTATGGCTACACCTTC. It yields the protein CASRPSAAGYGYTF.